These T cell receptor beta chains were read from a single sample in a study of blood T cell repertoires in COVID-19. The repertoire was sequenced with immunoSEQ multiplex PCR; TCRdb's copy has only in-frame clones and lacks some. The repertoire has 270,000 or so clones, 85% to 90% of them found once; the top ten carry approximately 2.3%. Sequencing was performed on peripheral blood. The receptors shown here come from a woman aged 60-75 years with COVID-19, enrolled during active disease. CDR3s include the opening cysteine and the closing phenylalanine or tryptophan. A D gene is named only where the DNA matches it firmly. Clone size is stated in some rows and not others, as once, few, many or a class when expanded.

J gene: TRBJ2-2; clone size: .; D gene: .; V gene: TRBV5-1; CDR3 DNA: TGCGCCAGCAGCTTGTCTCAACTCAACACCGGGGAGCTGTTTTTT; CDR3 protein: CASSLSQLNTGELFF
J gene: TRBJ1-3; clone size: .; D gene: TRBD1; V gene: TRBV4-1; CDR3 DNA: TGCGCCAGCAGCCAAGACAGGGGGCATGGAAACACCATATATTTT; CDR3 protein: CASSQDRGHGNTIYF
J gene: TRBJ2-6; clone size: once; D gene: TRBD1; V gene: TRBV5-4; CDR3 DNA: TGTGCCAGCAGACCGACAGGGGATAGCTCTGGGGCCAACGTCCTGACTTTC; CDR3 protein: CASRPTGDSSGANVLTF
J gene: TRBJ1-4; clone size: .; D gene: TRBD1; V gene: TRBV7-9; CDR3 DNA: TGTGCCAGCAGCCCCCGGACAGGGCCGTATGAAAAACTGTTTTTT; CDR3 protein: CASSPRTGPYEKLFF
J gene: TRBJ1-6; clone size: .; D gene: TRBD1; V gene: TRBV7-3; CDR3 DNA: TGTGCCAGCAGCCTAATGGGACAGTTTTCTTCACCCCTCCACTTT; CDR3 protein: CASSLMGQFSSPLHF
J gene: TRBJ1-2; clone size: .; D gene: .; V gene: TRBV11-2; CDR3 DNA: TGTGCCAGCAGCTTAGGTCGGGGGAACGGCTACACCTTC; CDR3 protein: CASSLGRGNGYTF
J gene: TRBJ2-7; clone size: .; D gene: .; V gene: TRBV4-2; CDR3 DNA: TGTGCCAGCAGCCAAAACCCGAGACAATCCTACGAGCAGTACTTC; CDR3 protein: CASSQNPRQSYEQYF
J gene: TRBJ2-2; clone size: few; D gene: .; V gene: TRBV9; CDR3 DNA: TGTGCCAGCAGCGTAACTGGGACTTCCAACACCGGGGAGCTGTTTTTT; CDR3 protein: CASSVTGTSNTGELFF
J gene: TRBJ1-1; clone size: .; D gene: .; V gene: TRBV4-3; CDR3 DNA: TGCGCCAGCAGCCAAGTAGTTTACACTGAAGCTTTCTTT; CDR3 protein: CASSQVVYTEAFF
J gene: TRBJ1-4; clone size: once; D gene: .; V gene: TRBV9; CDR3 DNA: TGTGCCAGCAGCCCTGCTTTTGATGTCAGGGCGAATGAAAAACTGTTTTTT; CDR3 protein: CASSPAFDVRANEKLFF
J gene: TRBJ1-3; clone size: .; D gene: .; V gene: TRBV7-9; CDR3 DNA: TGTGCCAGCAGCTCCCCAGGGGTCCTCTCTGGAAACACCATATATTTT; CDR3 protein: CASSSPGVLSGNTIYF
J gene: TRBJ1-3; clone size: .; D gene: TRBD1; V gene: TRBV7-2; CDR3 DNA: TGTGCCAGCAGCAAAGGGGGACAGGGCCGGCGAAACACCATATATTTT; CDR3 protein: CASSKGGQGRRNTIYF
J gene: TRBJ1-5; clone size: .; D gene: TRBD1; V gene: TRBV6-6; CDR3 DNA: TGTGCCAGCAGCCTGGGACAGGGAGGAAATCAGCCCCAGCATTTT; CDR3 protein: CASSLGQGGNQPQHF
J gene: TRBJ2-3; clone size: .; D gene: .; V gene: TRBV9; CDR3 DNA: TGTGCCAGCAGCGTAGGAGCGGGCCACACAGATACGCAGTATTTT; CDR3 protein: CASSVGAGHTDTQYF
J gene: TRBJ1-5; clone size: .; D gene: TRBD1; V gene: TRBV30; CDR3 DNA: TGTGCCTGGAGTTGGGCGGGACAGGGCATCCGGCCCCAGCATTTT; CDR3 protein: CAWSWAGQGIRPQHF
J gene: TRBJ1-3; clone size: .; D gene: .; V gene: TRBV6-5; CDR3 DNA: TGTGCCAGCAGTTACTCCCTTCGCCGGGATGGGACCATATATTTT; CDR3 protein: CASSYSLRRDGTIYF
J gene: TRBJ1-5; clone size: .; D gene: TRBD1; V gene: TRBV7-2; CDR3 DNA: TGTGCCAGCAGCACGGACAGGGGAGTTCAGAGCAATCAGCCCCAGCATTTT; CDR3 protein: CASSTDRGVQSNQPQHF
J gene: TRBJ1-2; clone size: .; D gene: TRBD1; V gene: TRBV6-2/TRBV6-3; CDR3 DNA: TGTGCCAGCAATTACAGGACAGGGGTTAGGAACTATGGCTACACCTTC; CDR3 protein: CASNYRTGVRNYGYTF
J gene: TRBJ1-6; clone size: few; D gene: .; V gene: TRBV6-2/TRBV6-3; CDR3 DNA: TGTGCCAGCAGTTACGCGAATTCACCCCTCCACTTT; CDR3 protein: CASSYANSPLHF
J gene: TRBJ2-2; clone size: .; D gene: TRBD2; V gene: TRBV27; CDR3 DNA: TGTGCCAGCAGTTTAAGGGGCGGGGGGCCCACCGGGGAGCTGTTTTTT; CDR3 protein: CASSLRGGGPTGELFF
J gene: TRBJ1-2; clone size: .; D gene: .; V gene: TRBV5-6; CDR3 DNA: TGTGCCAGCAGGCCTGGGCTAAGTCATGGCTACACCTTC; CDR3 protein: CASRPGLSHGYTF
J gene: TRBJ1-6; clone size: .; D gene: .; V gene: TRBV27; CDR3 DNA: TGTGCCAGCACTGGGCAGCTGAGCTCCTATAATTCACCCCTCCACTTT; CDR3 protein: CASTGQLSSYNSPLHF
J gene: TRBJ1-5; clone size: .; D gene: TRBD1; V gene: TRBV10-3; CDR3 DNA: TGTGCCGGCACAGGGGTCAATCAGCCCCAGCATTTT; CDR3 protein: CAGTGVNQPQHF
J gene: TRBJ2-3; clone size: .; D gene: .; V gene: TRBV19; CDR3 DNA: TGTGCCAGTAGTATAGCGGGGATTAGCACAGATACGCAGTATTTT; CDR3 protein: CASSIAGISTDTQYF
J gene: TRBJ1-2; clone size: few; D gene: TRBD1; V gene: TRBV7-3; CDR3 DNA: TGTGCCAGCAGCTATACAGGGGCGGGTGGCTACACCTTC; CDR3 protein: CASSYTGAGGYTF
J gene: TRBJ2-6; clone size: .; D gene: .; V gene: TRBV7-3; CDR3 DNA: TGTGCCAGCAGCCAAGATTCAGGGGCCGGGGCCAACGTCCTGACTTTC; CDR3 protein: CASSQDSGAGANVLTF
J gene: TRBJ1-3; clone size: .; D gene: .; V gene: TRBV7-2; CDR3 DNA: TGTGCCAGCAGCACCGGGACACTTGGCGCCGGAAACACCATATATTTT; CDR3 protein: CASSTGTLGAGNTIYF
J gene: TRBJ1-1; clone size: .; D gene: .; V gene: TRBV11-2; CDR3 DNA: TGTGCCAGCAGCTTCCAGGGGAACACTGAAGCTTTCTTT; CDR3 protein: CASSFQGNTEAFF
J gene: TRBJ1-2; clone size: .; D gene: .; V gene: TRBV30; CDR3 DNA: TGTGCCTGGATCTTTCCGGGAGTCCCTAGCTACACCTTC; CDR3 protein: CAWIFPGVPSYTF
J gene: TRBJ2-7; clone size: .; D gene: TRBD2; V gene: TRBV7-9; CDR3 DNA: TGTGCCAGCAGCCCGGGGACTAGAGACGAGCAGTACTTC; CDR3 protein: CASSPGTRDEQYF
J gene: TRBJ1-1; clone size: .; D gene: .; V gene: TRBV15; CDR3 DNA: TGTGCCACCAGGACTCTCGGAGTCGACACTGAAGCTTTCTTT; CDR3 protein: CATRTLGVDTEAFF
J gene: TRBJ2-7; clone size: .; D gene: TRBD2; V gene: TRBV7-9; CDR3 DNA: TGTGCCAGCAGCCGGGGGGTAGCCTACGAGCAGTACTTC; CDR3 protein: CASSRGVAYEQYF
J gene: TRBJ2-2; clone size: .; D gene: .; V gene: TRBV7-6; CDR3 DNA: TGTGCCAGCAGCTTAAGGGACGGGGAGGCCGGGGAGCTGTTTTTT; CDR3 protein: CASSLRDGEAGELFF
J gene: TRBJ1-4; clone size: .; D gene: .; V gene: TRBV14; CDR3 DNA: TGTGCCAGCAGCCAAGATCTAACAGGTCGAAAACTGTTTTTT; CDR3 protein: CASSQDLTGRKLFF
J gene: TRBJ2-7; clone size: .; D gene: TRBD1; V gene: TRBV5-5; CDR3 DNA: TGTGCCAGCAGCCCGAGCGGACAGGGGGCATTGTACGAGCAGTACTTC; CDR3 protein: CASSPSGQGALYEQYF
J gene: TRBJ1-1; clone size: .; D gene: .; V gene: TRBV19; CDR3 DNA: TGTGCCAGTAGCCAAGGGAGGGGTTGGGTGGCTTTCTTT; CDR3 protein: CASSQGRGWVAFF
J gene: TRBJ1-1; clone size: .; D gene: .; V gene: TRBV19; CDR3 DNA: TGTGCCAGTAGTATAGTTTTACAGACAAGCATGAACACTGAAGCTTTCTTT; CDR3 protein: CASSIVLQTSMNTEAFF
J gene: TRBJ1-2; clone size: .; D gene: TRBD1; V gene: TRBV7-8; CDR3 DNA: TGTGCCAGCAGCCCCTCCACAGGGGACCTCTATGGCTACACCTTC; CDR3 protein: CASSPSTGDLYGYTF
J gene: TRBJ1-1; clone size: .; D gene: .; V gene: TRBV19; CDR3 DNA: TGTGCCAGTAGGTGGAGGCAAAACACTGAAGCTTTCTTT; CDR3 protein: CASRWRQNTEAFF
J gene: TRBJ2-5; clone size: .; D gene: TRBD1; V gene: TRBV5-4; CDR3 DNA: TGTGCCAGCAGCCTGACAGGGGAAGGGACCCAGTACTTC; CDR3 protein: CASSLTGEGTQYF